Each of the 4 T cell receptor beta chains below was sequenced from the same sample in a study of graft-versus-host responses after intestinal transplantation. Profiling relied on immunoSEQ multiplex PCR, and the TCRdb table lists in-frame clones only, not all of them. Among around 110,000 clones, 90% were seen once, and the ten largest hold about 0.18%. The antigens of these receptors remain unknown. Sequencing was performed on unstimulated CD4+ T cells sorted from spleen or lymph node cells, taken before intestinal transplant. Source of these receptors: a human donor who received an intestinal transplant.

This chain links TRBV28 with TRBJ1-2; 7 bases fit TRBD1. Germline V lookup: CDR1 MDHEN, CDR2 SYDVKM. This CDR3 contains 13 residues. J gave up 3 bases and V 5 bases, and 3 bases lay outside the gene matches. CDR3 loop: CASSAGQYYGYTF. The DNA for the CDR3 is TGTGCCAGCAGTGCGGGACAGTACTATGGCTACACCTTC.

This chain connects TRBV7-8 to TRBJ1-1; D remains ambiguous. Trimming took 5 bases from V and 0 from J, leaving 7 bases between them. CDR1 and CDR2 from the germline V gene are SGHVS and FQNEAQ. The CDR3 is 13 amino acids. CDR3 residues: CASSVLLNTEAFF. The DNA of the CDR3 is TGTGCCAGCAGCGTACTATTGAACACTGAAGCTTTCTTT.

The chain carries TRBV4-3 and TRBJ2-7; 11 nucleotides line up with TRBD2. V dropped 3 bases and J dropped 4; count of bases not matched to a gene: 5. The CDR3 sequence is 15 residues long. CDR1 and CDR2 from the germline V gene are LGHNA and YSLEER. CDR3 residues: CASSHGVAGGYEQYF. CDR3 nucleotide sequence: TGCGCCAGCAGCCACGGGGTAGCGGGGGGGTACGAGCAGTACTTC.

This chain joins TRBV10-3 and TRBJ1-6; 9 nucleotides line up with TRBD1. The CDR3 extends over 14 amino acids. The V gene end was trimmed by 7 bases and the J gene end by 5 bases; junction bases not matched to a gene: 3. Per the germline V gene, CDR1 is ENHRY and CDR2 is SYGVKD. The CDR3 sequence: CAIKGQGNNSPLHF. The CDR3 DNA reads as TGTGCCATCAAGGGACAGGGAAATAATTCACCCCTCCACTTT.